The clone carrying this T cell receptor (beta chain) was recorded at least ten times. Its antigen is unknown. This CDR3 is 11 amino acids long. Germline lookup yields CDR1 SQVTM and CDR2 ANQGSEA. Trimming took 6 bases from V and 7 from J, leaving 12 bases between them. Sample-barcoded 5' priming and a J-beta primer mix drove a second PCR of about 7 to 11 cycles. In TCRdb, the 5' RACE reads were re-called with MiXCR into one record per CDR3 protein. The sample yields roughly 900,000 distinct CDR3 sequences, more than 25% seen once. The record originates from a study of blood T cells in healthy people across ages. Whole-study findings and limits: Observed TCR beta diversity per million T cells went down as age went up. This fall followed a roughly linear course with age.

Sequencing was carried out using blood. The chain uses TRBV29-1 and TRBJ1-1; D is undetermined. The TCR was taken from a woman over 75 in good health. DNA for the CDR3: TGCAGCGTGATTTTAAGAGTTGAAGCTTTCTTT. It translates to CSVILRVEAFF.